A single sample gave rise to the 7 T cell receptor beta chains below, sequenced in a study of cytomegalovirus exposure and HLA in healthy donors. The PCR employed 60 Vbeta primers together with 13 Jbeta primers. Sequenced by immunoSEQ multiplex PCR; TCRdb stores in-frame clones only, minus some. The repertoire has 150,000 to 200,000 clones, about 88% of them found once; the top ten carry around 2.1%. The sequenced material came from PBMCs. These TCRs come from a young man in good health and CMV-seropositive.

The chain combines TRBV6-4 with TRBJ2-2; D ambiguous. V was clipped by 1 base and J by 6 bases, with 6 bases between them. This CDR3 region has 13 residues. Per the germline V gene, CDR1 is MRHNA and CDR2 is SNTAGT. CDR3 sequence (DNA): TGTGCCAGCAGTGACTTCGTTTCCGGGGAGCTGTTTTTT. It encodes CASSDFVSGELFF.

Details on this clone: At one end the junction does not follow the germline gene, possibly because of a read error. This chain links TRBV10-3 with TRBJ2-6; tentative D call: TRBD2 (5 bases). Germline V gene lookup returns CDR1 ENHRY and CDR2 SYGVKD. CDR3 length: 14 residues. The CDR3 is CAITREPGANGLTF. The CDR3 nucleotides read TGTGCCATCACTCGGGAACCTGGAGCCAACGGCCTGACTTTC.

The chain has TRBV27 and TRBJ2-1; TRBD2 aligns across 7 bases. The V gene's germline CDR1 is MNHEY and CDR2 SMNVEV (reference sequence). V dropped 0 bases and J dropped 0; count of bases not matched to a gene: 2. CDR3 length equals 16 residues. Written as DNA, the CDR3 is TGTGCCAGCAGTTTATCGGGGGGGGGCTCCTACAATGAGCAGTTCTTC. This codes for CASSLSGGGSYNEQFF.

CDR3 loop: CAWTKGLAGEETQYF. Written as DNA, the CDR3 is TGTGCCTGGACAAAGGGGTTAGCGGGGGAAGAGACCCAGTACTTC. The V call is TRBV30, the J call TRBJ2-5; the match to TRBD2 covers 9 bases. The trim removed 4 bases at V and 3 bases at J, leaving 9 bases unmatched. Germline-derived CDR1 and CDR2 are GTSNPN and SVGIG (reference sequence). This CDR3 contains 15 residues.

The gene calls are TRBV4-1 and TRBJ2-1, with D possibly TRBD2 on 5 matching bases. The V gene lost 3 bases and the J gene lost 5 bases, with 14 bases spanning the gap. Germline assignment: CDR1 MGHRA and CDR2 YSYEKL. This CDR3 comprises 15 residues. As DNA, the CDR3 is TGCGCCAGCAGCCACCCGGCCGAGGGTAACAATGAGCAGTTCTTC. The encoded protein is CASSHPAEGNNEQFF.

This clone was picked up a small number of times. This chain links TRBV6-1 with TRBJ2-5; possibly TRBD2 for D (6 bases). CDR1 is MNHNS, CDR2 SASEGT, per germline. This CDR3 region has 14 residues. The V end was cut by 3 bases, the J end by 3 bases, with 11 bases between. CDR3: CASSDRGTEETQYF. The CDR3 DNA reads TGTGCCAGCAGTGATCGGGGGACCGAAGAGACCCAGTACTTC.

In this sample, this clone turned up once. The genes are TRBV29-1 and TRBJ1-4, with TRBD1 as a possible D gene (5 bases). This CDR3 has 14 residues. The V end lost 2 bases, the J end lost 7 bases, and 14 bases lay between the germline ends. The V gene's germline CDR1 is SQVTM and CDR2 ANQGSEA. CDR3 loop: CSVEWAGRAEKLFF. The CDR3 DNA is TGCAGCGTTGAATGGGCAGGGAGGGCTGAAAAACTGTTTTTT.